The sample holds one count of the clone carrying this T cell receptor (beta chain). Its antigen is unknown. The data stem from a study of T cell clones after liver transplantation. Study summary: Liver transplant recipients had immunosuppression withdrawal attempted within 2 years. Points from the study as a whole: Low donor cell numbers restricted donor-reactive repertoire measurement in two subjects. Small, mixed patient groups and varying post-transplant times limit these conclusions.

The V end was cut by 5 bases, the J end by 6 bases, with 11 bases between. The V gene's germline CDR1 is DFQATT and CDR2 SNEGSKA (reference sequence). This CDR3 is 11 amino acids long. Sequenced by immunoSEQ multiplex PCR; TCRdb stores in-frame clones only, minus some. The data contain roughly 72,000 clones, around 80% of them singletons. V and J are TRBV20-1 and TRBJ2-7, with TRBD1 as a possible D gene (6 bases). The source was CD4+ T cells from blood, collected about 50 months after liver transplant. This sequence originates from a human patient who received a liver transplant. The T cells may partly be graft donor cells. The CDR3 coding sequence is TGCAGTGCTGGTACAGGGATCGAGCAGTACTTC. This codes for CSAGTGIEQYF.